Listed here are 12 T cell receptor beta chains from one sample, sequenced in a study of blood T cell repertoires in COVID-19. The method was immunoSEQ multiplex PCR; TCRdb's version includes in-frame clones alone and lacks a portion of them. Of a few hundred thousand clones listed, 70% to 85% were seen once; the top ten hold about 1%. Sample: peripheral blood. The source of these receptors is a human donor with COVID-19, enrolled during active disease. The donor label of this sample is uncertain.

The chain couples TRBV27 to TRBJ2-7; maybe TRBD2 (6 bases). The CDR3 contains 15 residues. V was pared by 0 bases and J by 4 bases, with 13 bases between. The V gene's germline CDR1 is MNHEY and CDR2 SMNVEV (reference sequence). The CDR3 DNA reads TGTGCCAGCAGTTTATCAGGAGGGAATTTTTACGAGCAGTACTTC. It specifies CASSLSGGNFYEQYF.

This rearrangement joins TRBV14 to TRBJ2-3, with a weak D call TRBD1 (6 bases). With 3 bases removed from V and 2 bases from J, the gap between germline ends came to 21 bases. The length of the CDR3 is 18 residues. From germline, CDR1 is SGHDN and CDR2 FVKESK. The CDR3 loop is CASSQGRFLGATTDTQYF. The CDR3 coding sequence is TGTGCCAGCAGCCAGGGCAGGTTTTTGGGGGCTACCACAGATACGCAGTATTTT.

V usage is TRBV7-2 and J usage is TRBJ1-5, with 7 bases fitting TRBD1. Germline-derived CDR1 and CDR2 are SGHTA and FQGNSA. The J segment lost 7 bases and the V segment lost 5 bases, leaving 11 bases of the junction unmatched. This CDR3 comprises 15 residues. The CDR3 nucleotides are TGTGCCAGCAGCATCCGACAGGGAGGAAGACAGCCCCAGCATTTT. It is translated as CASSIRQGGRQPQHF.

This chain links TRBV5-1 with TRBJ2-1; 10 bases map to TRBD2. V lost 0 bases, J lost 5 bases, and 11 bases stayed unmatched. Germline V gene data show CDR1 as SGHRS and CDR2 as YFSETQ. The CDR3 sequence is 18 residues long. CDR3 coding DNA: TGCGCCAGCAGCTTGGATCCCCCCGGGACTAGCGACGACAATGAGCAGTTCTTC. Amino acids: CASSLDPPGTSDDNEQFF.

This chain joins TRBV19 and TRBJ2-6; no clear D. Germline CDR1 is LNHDA and CDR2 is SQIVND (reference sequence). This CDR3 has 15 amino acids. Deletions cut 5 bases from V and 0 bases from J, with 8 bases between. CDR3 amino acids: CASSPLVSGANVLTF. As DNA, the CDR3 is TGTGCCAGTAGTCCCTTAGTCTCTGGGGCCAACGTCCTGACTTTC.

The rearrangement joins TRBV6-5 to TRBJ2-7; 7 nucleotides match TRBD2. Germline CDR1 reads MNHEY; CDR2 reads SVGAGI. This CDR3 is built from 13 residues. Unmatched junction bases numbered 4, after V lost 8 bases and J lost 0 bases. The CDR3 DNA follows: TGTGCCAGCGCGCGGGAGAGCTCCTACGAGCAGTACTTC. Translation: CASARESSYEQYF.

This clone turned up a few times. V is TRBV4-3 and J is TRBJ1-3; D is possibly TRBD1 (5 bases). V was shortened by 0 bases and J by 7 bases, with 13 bases between the two germline ends. CDR3 size: 15 residues. The germline CDR1 and CDR2 sequences are LGHNA and YSLEER. The CDR3 loop is CASSQDHGGVNTIYF. CDR3 DNA sequence: TGCGCCAGCAGCCAAGATCACGGAGGGGTGAACACCATATATTTT.

V is TRBV10-3 and J is TRBJ2-1; 13 nucleotides align to TRBD2. V dropped 6 bases and J dropped 0; count of bases not matched to a gene: 11. The CDR3 length is 19 residues. The germline gives CDR1 ENHRY, CDR2 SYGVKD. CDR3 bases: TGTGCCATCAGGACCGATGGACTAGCGGGAGTCGGCTCCTACAATGAGCAGTTCTTC. Translating it yields CAIRTDGLAGVGSYNEQFF.

This chain joins TRBV7-6 and TRBJ1-1; D is possibly TRBD1 (5 bases). Germline V gives CDR1 SGHVS, CDR2 FNYEAQ. The CDR3 is 17 residues long. V lost 4 bases to trimming and J lost 1 base, with 19 bases between them. The CDR3 nucleotides are TGTGCCAGCAGCTCAACAGCACCTCTGGGGGGGAACACTGAAGCTTTCTTT. This encodes CASSSTAPLGGNTEAFF.

The chain has TRBV7-2 and TRBJ1-1, with D hard to call. The CDR3 has 14 amino acids. CDR1 is SGHTA and CDR2 is FQGNSA in the germline V gene. The V end was cut by 5 bases, the J end by 1 base, with 11 bases between. CDR3: CASSVTRGNTEAFF. The CDR3 region has the DNA TGTGCCAGCAGCGTCACACGTGGGAACACTGAAGCTTTCTTT.

CDR3 residues: CAISAGLAGSYEQYF. The DNA of the CDR3 is TGTGCCATCAGTGCCGGACTAGCGGGATCATACGAGCAGTACTTC. This chain joins TRBV10-3 and TRBJ2-7; the match to TRBD2 covers 12 bases. The CDR3 totals 15 residues. Germline assignment: CDR1 ENHRY and CDR2 SYGVKD. After removal of 4 bases from V and 4 bases from J, the junction contained 5 bases not matched to a gene.

The chain uses TRBV5-4 and TRBJ1-3, with D possibly being TRBD1 (6 bases). The ends were cut back, 5 bases at V and 5 bases at J, with 14 bases in the middle. Germline assignment: CDR1 SGHNT and CDR2 YYREEE (reference sequence). The CDR3 has 14 amino acids. CDR3: CASSREQGRNTIYF. CDR3 DNA sequence: TGTGCCAGCAGTCGCGAACAGGGACGAAACACCATATATTTT.